This record looks at one T cell receptor beta chain sequence and its context. Antigen specificity is unknown. Germline V gives CDR1 LGHDT, CDR2 YNNKEL (reference sequence). Trimming cost V 3 bases and J 6 bases; bases outside gene matches: 2. CDR3 length: 14 residues. This entry belongs to a study of persistence of HIV-infected CD4 T cells. General study findings and limits: Degenerate expanded CDR3beta sequences were enriched among CMV- and Gag-responding cells. The rare CMV-responding cells with HIV-1 proviruses were not separately TCR-sequenced. CMV- and Gag-responding cells had lower TCRbeta richness than CD3/CD28-responding cells.

Stimulation used 10 ug/mL lysate from CMV-infected fibroblasts. CD40L-negative CD69-negative CD45RO-high memory CD4+ T cells were sorted as populations depleted of antigen-responding cells. This was the immunoSEQ version 4 assay in survey mode. Each sample used up to about 1 ug genomic DNA diluted to about 10 ng/uL. Some clones are missing from TCRdb's copy, which holds only in-frame ones; the method was immunoSEQ multiplex PCR. The sample holds 25,000 to 35,000 clones, roughly four fifths seen once. The source is an adult man with HIV who was CMV-seropositive. This chain connects TRBV3-1 (or the pseudogene TRBV3-2) to TRBJ2-2; TRBD1 matches at 9 bases. The specimen was CD4+ T cells sorted from PBMCs after roughly 18-hour stimulation, collected from a patient who received antiretroviral therapy. CDR3 residues: CASSQRTGAGELFF. CDR3 sequence (DNA): TGTGCCAGCAGCCAGAGGACAGGGGCCGGGGAGCTGTTTTTT.